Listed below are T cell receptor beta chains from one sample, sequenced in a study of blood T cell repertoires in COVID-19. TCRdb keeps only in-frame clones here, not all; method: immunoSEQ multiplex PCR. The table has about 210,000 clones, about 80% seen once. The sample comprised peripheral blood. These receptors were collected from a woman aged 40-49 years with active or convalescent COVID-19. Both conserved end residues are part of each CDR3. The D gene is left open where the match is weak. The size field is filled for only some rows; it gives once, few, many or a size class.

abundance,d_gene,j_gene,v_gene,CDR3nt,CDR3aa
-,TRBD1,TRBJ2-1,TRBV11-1,TGTGCCAGCAGCTTAATCGGGACAGGGTACAATGAGCAGTTCTTC,CASSLIGTGYNEQFF
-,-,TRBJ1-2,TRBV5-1,TGCGCCAGCAGCCCCACCGGGACACAGGGCACGGAAGGCTACACCTTC,CASSPTGTQGTEGYTF
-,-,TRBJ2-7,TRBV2,TGTGCCAGCGTACCCCGATCCACAGGGTCCTACGAGCAGTACTTC,CASVPRSTGSYEQYF
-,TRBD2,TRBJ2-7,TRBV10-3,TGTGCCATCGGCCCGGGACTAGCAAACGACGAGCAGTACTTC,CAIGPGLANDEQYF
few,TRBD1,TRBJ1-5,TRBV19,TGTGCCAGTAGCAGGGGGCGCAAGTTCGGTCAGCCCCAGCATTTT,CASSRGRKFGQPQHF
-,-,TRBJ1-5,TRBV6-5,TGTGCCAGCAGTTACTCCGGGGTAGACCAGCCCCAGCATTTT,CASSYSGVDQPQHF
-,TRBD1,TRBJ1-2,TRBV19,TGTGCCAGCTCCTCCGGACAGGCTCGTGGCTACACCTTC,CASSSGQARGYTF
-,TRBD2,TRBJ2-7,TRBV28,TGTGCCAGCAGTCCCGGGGGGGCCTCCGAGCAGTACTTC,CASSPGGASEQYF
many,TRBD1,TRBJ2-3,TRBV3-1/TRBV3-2,TGTGCCAGCAGCCAATGGGACAGGGCTAGCACAGATACGCAGTATTTT,CASSQWDRASTDTQYF
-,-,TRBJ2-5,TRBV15,TGTGCCACCAGCAGAGAAGCTTTGGGGGCGGGGACCCAGTACTTC,CATSREALGAGTQYF
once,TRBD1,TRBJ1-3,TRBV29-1,TGCAGCGGGTTGACAGGGAGCTCTGGAAACACCATATATTTT,CSGLTGSSGNTIYF
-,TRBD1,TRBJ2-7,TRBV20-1,TGCAGTGCTAGTGGACAGGCCTACGAGCAGTACTTC,CSASGQAYEQYF
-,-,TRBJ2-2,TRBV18,TGTGCCAGCTCACCCCCTCCGCCGGGACTGAACACCGGGGAGCTGTTTTTT,CASSPPPPGLNTGELFF
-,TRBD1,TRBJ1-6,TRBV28,TGTGCCAGCAGTCGGGACAGATCCCCTAATTCACCCCTCCACTTT,CASSRDRSPNSPLHF
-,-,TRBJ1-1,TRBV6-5,TGTGCCAGCCGTAGGACAAGTCTTGAAGCTTTCTTT,CASRRTSLEAFF
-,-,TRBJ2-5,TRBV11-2,TGTGCCAGCAGCTTAGGGCGGTCACTCCAAGAGACCCAGTACTTC,CASSLGRSLQETQYF
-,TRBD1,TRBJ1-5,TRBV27,TGTGCCAGCGGACGGACAGGCGGTCAGCCCCAGCATTTT,CASGRTGGQPQHF
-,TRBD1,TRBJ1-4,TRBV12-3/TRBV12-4,TGTGCCAGCAGCTGGGACAGGGGTGAAAAACTGTTTTTT,CASSWDRGEKLFF
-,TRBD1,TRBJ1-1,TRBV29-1,TGCAGCGTCTATAGACAGGGGTGGGGGGCTTTCTTT,CSVYRQGWGAFF
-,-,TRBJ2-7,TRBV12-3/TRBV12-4,TGTGCCAGCAGTCGGGACTTCCTCTACGAGCAGTACTTC,CASSRDFLYEQYF
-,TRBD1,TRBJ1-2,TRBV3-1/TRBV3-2,TGTGCCAGCAGCCAAACAGGGGATGGCTACACCTTC,CASSQTGDGYTF
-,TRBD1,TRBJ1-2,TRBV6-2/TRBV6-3,TGTGCCAGCAGTTCAGGGGGCGCTGGCCACTATGGCTACACCTTC,CASSSGGAGHYGYTF
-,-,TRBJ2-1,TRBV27,TGTGCCAGCAGCCCCGGAGCTAACAATGAGCAGTTCTTC,CASSPGANNEQFF
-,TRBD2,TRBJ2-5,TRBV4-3,TGCGCCAGCAGCCAAGGGGACCTCGCGGGGGGCGAGACCCAGTACTTC,CASSQGDLAGGETQYF
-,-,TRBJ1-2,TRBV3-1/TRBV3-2,TGTGCCAGCAGCCCCAGGGCCGCCTATGGCTACACCTTC,CASSPRAAYGYTF
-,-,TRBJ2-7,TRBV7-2,TGTGCCAGCAGCCCTATTCAGGGCATCGGTATCTACGAGCAGTACTTC,CASSPIQGIGIYEQYF
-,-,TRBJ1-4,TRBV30,TGTGCCTGGAGTTCTCAAACGGGTACTAATGAAAAACTGTTTTTT,CAWSSQTGTNEKLFF
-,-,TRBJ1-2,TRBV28,TGTGCCAGCAGTTTACCCACTAAACGCCGGTCTGGCTATGGCTACACCTTC,CASSLPTKRRSGYGYTF
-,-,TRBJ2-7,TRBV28,TGTGCCAGCACCCCTTGGACATCTTCCTACGAGCAGTACTTC,CASTPWTSSYEQYF
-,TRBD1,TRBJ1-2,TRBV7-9,TGTGCCAGCAGCTTAGCGAGACACCGGGACAGGGAAGGCTACACCTTC,CASSLARHRDREGYTF
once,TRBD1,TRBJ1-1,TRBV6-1,TGTGCCAGCAGTGATCTAGGGGGCTCATTCGAGGCTTTCTTT,CASSDLGGSFEAFF
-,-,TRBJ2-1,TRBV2,TGTGCCAGCGACCCGGAGAGCTCCTACAATGAGCAGTTCTTC,CASDPESSYNEQFF